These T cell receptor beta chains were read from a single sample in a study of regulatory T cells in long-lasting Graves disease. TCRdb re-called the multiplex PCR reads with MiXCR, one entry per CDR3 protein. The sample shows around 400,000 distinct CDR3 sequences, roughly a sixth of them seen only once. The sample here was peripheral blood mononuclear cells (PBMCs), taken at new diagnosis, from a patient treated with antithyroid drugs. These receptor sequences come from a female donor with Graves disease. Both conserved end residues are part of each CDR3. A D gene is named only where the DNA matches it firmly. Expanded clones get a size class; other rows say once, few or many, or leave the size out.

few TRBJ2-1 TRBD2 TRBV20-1 TGCAGTGCTTTTAGCGGGAGGTCCTACAATGAGCAGTTCTTC CSAFSGRSYNEQFF
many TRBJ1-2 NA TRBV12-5 TGTGCTAGTGGCCCTTCCTCACCCGCAGCTAACTATGGCTACACCTTC CASGPSSPAANYGYTF
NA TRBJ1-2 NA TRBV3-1 TGTGCCAGCAGCCAAGAGGGTAACAGGGCGGCTGGCTACACCTTC CASSQEGNRAAGYTF
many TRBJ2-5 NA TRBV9 TGTGCCAGCAGCGTCTCACAGCAAGAGACCCAGTACTTC CASSVSQQETQYF
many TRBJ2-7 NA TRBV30 TGTGCCTGGAGTGTAGGTACGGTCAGCGAGCAGTACTTC CAWSVGTVSEQYF
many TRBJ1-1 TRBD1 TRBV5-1 TGCGCCAGCAGCGGACAGGGGGCACACACTGAAGCTTTCTTT CASSGQGAHTEAFF
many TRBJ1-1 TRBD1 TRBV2 TGTGCCAGCAGCCAAGGCGGACAGGTGTTCACTGAAGCTTTCTTT CASSQGGQVFTEAFF
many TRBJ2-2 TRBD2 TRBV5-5 TGTGCCAGCAGCTTCCGGACTAGCGGGGGCCTTAACACCGGGGAGCTGTTTTTT CASSFRTSGGLNTGELFF
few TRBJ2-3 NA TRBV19 TGTGCCAGTAGTCCCGGTGTGAGCCTCACAGATACGCAGTATTTT CASSPGVSLTDTQYF
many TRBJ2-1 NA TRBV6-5 TGTGCCAGCAGTTACTCGATGGGACCTCTGGTGCGCGATGAGCAGTTCTTC CASSYSMGPLVRDEQFF
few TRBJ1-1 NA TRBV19 TGTGCCAGTAGTATCGCGGCAGGGGTGAACACTGAAGCTTTCTTT CASSIAAGVNTEAFF
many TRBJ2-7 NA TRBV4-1 TGCGCCAGCAGCCTGTCGAGCGGCGGTTACGAGCAGTACTTC CASSLSSGGYEQYF
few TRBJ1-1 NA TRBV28 TGTGCCAGTTCCAAGGCGACCTCAGAAGCTTTCTTT CASSKATSEAFF
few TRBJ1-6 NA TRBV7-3 TGTGCCAGCCCACTTCTAGACGCGGGACACAAGAATTCACCCCTCCACTTT CASPLLDAGHKNSPLHF
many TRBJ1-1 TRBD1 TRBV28 TGTGCCAGCAGGGAAGCCGGGACAGTTTATTTCGAAGCTTTCTTT CASREAGTVYFEAFF
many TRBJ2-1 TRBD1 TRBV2 TGTGCCAGCAGCCGGGACAGGGGATGGAACAATGAGCAGTTCTTC CASSRDRGWNNEQFF
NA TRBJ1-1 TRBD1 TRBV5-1 TGCGCCAGCAGCGCGGGACAGAGGAACACTGAAGCTTTCTTT CASSAGQRNTEAFF
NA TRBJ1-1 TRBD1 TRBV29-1 TGCAGCGTTGAAAACCACAGGGGTTTATGGAACACTGAAGCTTTCTTT CSVENHRGLWNTEAFF
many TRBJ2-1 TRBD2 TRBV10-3 TGTGCCATCAGCCTTAGCCTACTAGCGGGAGTTTCGGGAGACCAAGCCTCCTACAATGAGCAGTTCTTC CAISLSLLAGVSGDQASYNEQFF
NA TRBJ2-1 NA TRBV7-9 TGTGCCAGCAGCCCCAGGGGGGATGCGATGAGCAATGAGCAGTTCTTC CASSPRGDAMSNEQFF
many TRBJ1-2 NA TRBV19 TGTGCCAGTAGTATAGATTACTCCGTCTTCGGCTACACCTTC CASSIDYSVFGYTF
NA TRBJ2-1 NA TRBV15 TGTGCCACCAGCTCGGGATACCAAGGACTCAATGAGCAGTTCTTC CATSSGYQGLNEQFF
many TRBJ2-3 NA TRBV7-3 TGTGCCAGCAGCTTAACGGTGGGGTTGGGGCAGTATTTT CASSLTVGLGQYF
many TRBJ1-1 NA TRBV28 TGTGCCAGCACTTTACGGGGCGAAACCCTTGGGGGGTTAGCTTTCTTT CASTLRGETLGGLAFF
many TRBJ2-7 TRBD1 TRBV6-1 TGTGCCAGCAGTACTGGGACAGTCTTAAGCTACGAGCAGTACTTC CASSTGTVLSYEQYF
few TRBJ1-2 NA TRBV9 TGTGCCAGCAGCGTAGGAGGGGGTGGCTACACCTTC CASSVGGGGYTF
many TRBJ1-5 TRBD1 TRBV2 TGTGCCAGCAAAGACAGGGGGAATTACGGGGTGCCCCAGCATTTT CASKDRGNYGVPQHF
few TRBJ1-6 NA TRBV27 TGTGCCAGCAGTTTCCCGGAAGATAATTCACCCCTCCACTTT CASSFPEDNSPLHF
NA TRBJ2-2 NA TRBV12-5 TGTGCTAGTGGTTTCCTCAACACCGGGGAGCTGTCTTTT CASGFLNTGELSF
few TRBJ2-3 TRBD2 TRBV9 TGTGCCAGCAGTCCCCATAGCGGGAGGGCCGAGGATACGCAGTATTTT CASSPHSGRAEDTQYF
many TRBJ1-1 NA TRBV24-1 TGTGCCACCAGTGTTGCGGGGAACACTGAAGCTTTCTTT CATSVAGNTEAFF
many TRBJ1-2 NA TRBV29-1 TGCAGCGTTGTGTCTGAGCCACCCTATGGCTACACCTTC CSVVSEPPYGYTF
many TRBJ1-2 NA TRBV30 TGTGCCTGGAGAAAGGAGCAGGGTAACTACGGCTACACCTTC CAWRKEQGNYGYTF
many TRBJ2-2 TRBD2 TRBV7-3 TGTGCCAGCAGCTTGTCCGGGACTACCTGGGCCGGGGAGCTGTTTTTT CASSLSGTTWAGELFF
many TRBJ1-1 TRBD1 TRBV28 TGTGCCAGCAGTCTCACCCTGGAGGGGGCTGCGAAAGCTTTCTTT CASSLTLEGAAKAFF
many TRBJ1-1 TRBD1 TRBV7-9 TGTGCCAGCAGCTCTTACAGGGGCCCGAACACTGAAGCTTTCTTT CASSSYRGPNTEAFF
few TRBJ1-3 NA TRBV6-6 TGTGCCAGCAGTTACTCGATGCACTCTGGAAACACCATATATTTT CASSYSMHSGNTIYF
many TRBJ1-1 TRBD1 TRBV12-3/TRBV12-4 TGTGCCAGCAGCGCCGCCCGGGACAGCCGTGAAGCTTTCTTT CASSAARDSREAFF
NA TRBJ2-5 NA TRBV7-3 TGTGCCAGCAGCTTAGCCGGGATCGAAGAGACCCAGTACTTC CASSLAGIEETQYF
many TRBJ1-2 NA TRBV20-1 TGCAGTGCCGCCGACAGTCTGGGGTATGGCTACACCTTC CSAADSLGYGYTF
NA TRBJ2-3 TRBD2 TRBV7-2 TGTGCCAGCAGCGTCAGGGGGGTGACGGGACTAGCGGGAGGGTCCGGGACGCAGTATTTT CASSVRGVTGLAGGSGTQYF
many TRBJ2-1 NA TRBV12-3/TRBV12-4 TGTGCCAGCTGTGTGGCGCCGAGCTCCTACAATGAGCAGTTCTTC CASCVAPSSYNEQFF
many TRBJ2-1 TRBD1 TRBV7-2 TGTGCCAGCAGCTTTGGGACAGGGGGCAGGGATGAGCAGTTCTTC CASSFGTGGRDEQFF
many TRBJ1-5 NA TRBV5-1 TGCGCCAGCAGCTTGTGGGGGGCAGAGGATCAGCCCCAGCATTTT CASSLWGAEDQPQHF
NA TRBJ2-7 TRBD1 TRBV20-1 TGCAGTGCTAGAGGGGGGACAGATTCCTACGAGCAGTACTTC CSARGGTDSYEQYF